Sequencing of this T cell receptor beta chain was carried out in a study of T cell responses to AZD1222 COVID-19 vaccine. TCRdb keeps only in-frame clones here, not all; method: immunoSEQ multiplex PCR. Among 200,000 or so clones listed, 80% to 90% were seen once. V gave up 4 bases and J gave up 0 bases, with 9 bases separating them. The germline CDR1 and CDR2 sequences are ENHRY and SYGVKD. CDR3 length: 15 amino acids. This specimen consisted of peripheral blood, obtained on day 0 of MenACWY control vaccination. This clonotype originated in an adult in good health. The chain employs TRBV10-3 and TRBJ1-4; D unclear. The CDR3 bases are TGTGCCATCAGTGCTCGACCCGCAACTAATGAAAAACTGTTTTTT. Translation gives CAISARPATNEKLFF.